This entry describes one TCR beta chain. It has no known antigen specificity. At one of its ends the junction is not consistent with the germline gene, which may arise from a read error. The sample is drawn from a study of tumor-infiltrating lymphocytes in primary liver carcinoma (dated by TCRdb to about 2017). For the study in its entirety: Of the five patients, three men and two women aged 30 to 69 years, four had hepatocellular carcinoma and one had combined HCC and intrahepatic cholangiocarcinoma. Tumors of the five patients were stage T1-T3 N0M0 with maximum diameters of roughly 4.2 to 10 cm. Each sample produced roughly 3.5 to 7.13 million productive TCRbeta reads, and read depth showed no significant difference between tissue types. The study combined TCRbeta repertoire sequencing, expression microarrays and whole-exome sequencing across five regions of each liver tumor, with adjacent normal tissue and blood. A total of some 35 specimens from 5 patients underwent TCRbeta repertoire sequencing, comprising 25 or so tumor regions, 5 adjacent noncancerous liver tissues and 5 peripheral blood samples. The roughly 25 tumor region samples were profiled with Agilent mRNA microarrays so that TCRbeta repertoire diversity could be related to the local molecular phenotype. Reproducibility between technical replicate repertoires was high, with correlation coefficients above 0.95 and mean shared-clone rates approximately 0.91. The full study reports these points: The study included only 4 to 6 patients, and the authors note findings should be validated in a larger study. Because the samples were bulk and unsorted, CD4+ and CD8+ T cell repertoires could not be compared. Compared with blood, tumors had a significantly larger share of the repertoire taken up by the top 250 clones (p = 0.039). Only roughly 7-25% of top clones appeared in all five regions of a tumor, which suggests that tumor-infiltrating T cells are spatially heterogeneous. Consistent with antigen-driven expansion, pairs of tumor regions showed higher repertoire overlap (mean roughly 35%) than either tumor-adjacent pairs (around 17%) or tumor-blood pairs (around 15%). Because only the TCR beta chain was sequenced and unpaired alpha chains were not captured, true repertoire diversity is likely underestimated.

TCRbeta-specific cDNA was reverse-transcribed from about 520 ng total RNA using a constant-region primer and ProtoScript II reverse transcriptase. The TCRbeta libraries were prepared through three rounds of nested multiplex PCR following a slightly modified ARM-PCR procedure. The first two PCR rounds used multiplex TRBV1-TRBV30 forward primers with a Cbeta reverse primer, each for approximately 10 cycles. Sample barcodes and Illumina adapters were attached in a final 25-cycle PCR using Deep VentR polymerase. Amplicons of 200-500 bp were gel-purified with a QIAquick gel extraction kit before sequencing. The TCRbeta amplicons were sequenced with 250-bp paired-end reads on an Illumina HiSeq 2500. The study's processing was this. Reads were quality-trimmed with Trimmomatic v0.33, and paired reads were merged with FLASH v1.2.11 to recover full CDR3 sequences. MiGEC v1.2.1b assigned V, D and J germline segments to the rearranged TCRbeta sequences. Clonotype statistics and Shannon-Wiener diversity indices were calculated with VDJtools v1.0.0. Except for diversity analysis, only the 250 most abundant clonotypes of each sample were used in subsequent analyses to reduce sampling bias. Using fastp at Q25 and MiXCR, TCRdb reprocessed the public reads and kept productive beta chains. Each CDR3 protein appears once, grouped with its most common genes and DNA. TCRdb's processing, not the authors' own work, is the source of the V and J calls. For this sample the table gives 60,000 or so distinct CDR3 sequences, of which 65% to 80% were detected only once. Of the sample, approximately 50% is held by the ten largest clones.

From its cysteine to its phenylalanine, the CDR3 spans 16 amino acids. Just the 48-base CDR3 DNA is kept, in frame starting at base 1. Taken from the germline V gene, the CDR1 and CDR2 loops are SGHAT and FQNNGV. Total RNA and DNA were co-extracted from about 19-30 mg of bulk tissue with the AllPrep DNA/RNA mini kit, without cell sorting. Between late 2015 and March 2016, a handful of patients in China with histopathologically diagnosed primary liver carcinoma had their tumors surgically resected. Patients had chronic HBV infection and were treatment-naive at sampling. Each tumor was sampled at five spatially separated regions: the superior, inferior, left-lateral and right-lateral poles and the tumor centre. More than 80% viable tumor cells were found by histology in every tumor sample. Each fresh piece of tumor and adjacent tissue was cut in two, with one half stored in RNAlater at -80 degrees C and the other half sent for histology.

Input material: liver tumor tissue from sampling region 2. This specimen's cell subset or site label, per the study, means: tumor region T2, inferior pole. The chain was built from TRBV11-2 and TRBJ2-2; TRBD2 matches 10 bases in the middle. The origin of this receptor is a man aged 35 to 55 with primary liver carcinoma and hepatitis B virus infection. Here is the DNA: TGTGCCAACAGCTTAGTGTCACTAGCGGGAACCGGGGAGCTGTTTTTT. The translation is CANSLVSLAGTGELFF.